The 15 T cell receptor beta chains presented below share a single source sample, sequenced in a study of cytomegalovirus exposure and HLA in healthy donors (dated by TCRdb to the late 2010s). The receptor library was made with the immunoSEQ multiplex PCR assay. The multiplex PCR relied on a mix of 60 forward primers for TCR Vbeta segments and 13 reverse primers for TCR Jbeta segments. In TCRdb, the immuneACCESS table is reduced to in-frame sequences with V and J assigned. These tables do not hold every clone; where another copy was compared, an unresolved V gene accounts for under half, and the others remain unexplained. Across this sample there are about 110,000 clones, with over 75% seen only once. The ten biggest clones cover roughly 3.4% of the sample. Specimen: PBMCs. These TCRs come from a man in his sixties in good health and CMV-seronegative.

J is TRBJ1-6 and V is TRBV18; D gene unclear. V was pared by 3 bases and J by 7 bases, with 7 bases between. The CDR3 is 13 amino acids. CDR1 is KGHSH and CDR2 is LQKENI in the germline V gene. The CDR3 nucleotides are TGTGCCAGCTCACCGGAGATAAATTCACCCCTCCACTTT. Protein product: CASSPEINSPLHF.

This clone has a handful of counts. The chain couples TRBV6-5 to TRBJ2-2; D gene unclear. V was clipped by 5 bases and J by 2 bases, with 6 bases between them. Germline CDR1 reads MNHEY; CDR2 reads SVGAGI. CDR3 length: 13 amino acids. CDR3 bases: TGTGCCAGCAGTGCGCATAACACCGGGGAGCTGTTTTTT. Translating gives CASSAHNTGELFF.

V is TRBV4-3 and J is TRBJ2-5, with D possibly TRBD2 on 6 matching bases. The CDR3 is 15 amino acids. The germline V gene has CDR1 LGHNA and CDR2 YSLEER. V was pared by 0 bases and J by 3 bases, with 11 bases between. CDR3 DNA: TGCGCCAGCAGCCAAGATGGGGCGGGGAAAGAGACCCAGTACTTC. Translated: CASSQDGAGKETQYF.

V is TRBV11-2 and J is TRBJ1-1; D is perhaps TRBD1 (5 bases). The CDR3 spans 14 residues. From germline, CDR1 is SGHAT and CDR2 FQNNGV. Trimming removed 5 bases from V and 3 bases from J, with 13 bases in between. In nucleotides, the CDR3 is TGTGCCAGCAGCCCTCGCCAAGGGGACACTGAAGCTTTCTTT. It encodes CASSPRQGDTEAFF.

The gene calls are TRBV19 and TRBJ1-5; D is possibly TRBD1 (6 bases). CDR1 is LNHDA, CDR2 SQIVND, per germline (reference sequence). This CDR3 comprises 15 residues. Between the trimmed V and J ends, which lost 4 bases and 5 bases, there was a span of 15 bases. The CDR3 loop reads CASSTLQGGDQPQHF. As DNA, the CDR3 is TGTGCCAGTAGTACGCTACAGGGAGGGGATCAGCCCCAGCATTTT.

This clone was picked up a small number of times. The chain joins TRBV19 to TRBJ2-7; 9 bases are shared with TRBD1. The ends lost 7 bases at V and 6 bases at J; junction bases unmatched: 7. This CDR3 region has 13 residues. CDR1 LNHDA and CDR2 SQIVND come from the germline V gene (reference sequence). CDR3 nucleotide sequence: TGTGCCAGTAAAAGGACAGGGGTCGTCGAGCAGTACTTC. Amino acid sequence: CASKRTGVVEQYF.

A note on this clone: Germline and junction disagree at one end, which may indicate a read error. The V gene is TRBV7-9, the J gene TRBJ2-7; 8 bases agree with TRBD1. In germline, CDR1 is SEHNR, CDR2 FQNEAQ (reference sequence). The CDR3 contains 15 residues. CDR3 residues: CASSLAPGQAYEQYF. CDR3 nucleotides: TGTGCCAGCAGCCTAGCACCGGGACAGGCCTACGAGCAGTACTTC.

This clone was found once. J is TRBJ2-1 and V is TRBV7-9, with 11 bases fitting TRBD1. Germline V CDR1 and CDR2: SEHNR, FQNEAQ (reference sequence). With V trimmed by 6 bases and J by 3 bases, 7 bases remained unmatched. The CDR3 consists of 16 residues. This CDR3 reads CASSPPGQGGYNEQFF. In DNA form, the CDR3 reads TGTGCCAGCAGTCCTCCGGGACAGGGGGGCTACAATGAGCAGTTCTTC.

The chain links TRBV6-5 to TRBJ2-3; the D gene is possibly TRBD2 (5 bases). The V gene lost 8 bases and the J gene lost 4 bases, with 16 bases spanning the gap. Germline V lookup: CDR1 MNHEY, CDR2 SVGAGI. The CDR3 sequence is 14 residues long. CDR3 sequence (DNA): TGTGCCAGCTTACCCCGTCGGGGTTCAGATACGCAGTATTTT. This sequence encodes CASLPRRGSDTQYF.

This clone has just a few counts. The rearrangement joins TRBV7-3 to TRBJ2-5; maybe TRBD1 (5 bases). The CDR3 has 13 amino acids. Germline-derived CDR1 and CDR2 are SGHTA and FQGTGA. Trimming removed 6 bases from V and 3 bases from J, with 11 bases in between. This CDR3 reads CASSLDRKETQYF. For the CDR3, the DNA is TGTGCCAGCAGTTTAGACAGAAAAGAGACCCAGTACTTC.

The chain has TRBV7-9 and TRBJ1-5; D is unclear. V lost 3 bases and J 4 bases, leaving 13 bases between the germline ends. CDR1 is SEHNR and CDR2 is FQNEAQ in the germline V gene (reference sequence). There are 15 residues in the CDR3. CDR3 region: CASSLGVTENQPQHF. CDR3 nucleotides: TGTGCCAGCAGCTTGGGCGTTACAGAAAATCAGCCCCAGCATTTT.

This rearrangement joins TRBV5-1 to TRBJ1-6, with 10 bases aligning to TRBD1. Germline V gives CDR1 SGHRS, CDR2 YFSETQ. This CDR3 comprises 14 residues. Trimming took 4 bases from V and 8 from J; bases not matched to a gene: 3. The CDR3 nucleotides are TGCGCCAGCAGCCCTGGGACAGGGGATTCACCCCTCCACTTT. Amino acid sequence: CASSPGTGDSPLHF.

This chain connects TRBV29-1 to TRBJ2-5; perhaps TRBD1 as D (5 bases). The germline V and J ends were trimmed by 7 bases and 2 bases, with 14 bases remaining between them. Germline CDR1 and CDR2: SQVTM and ANQGSEA. The CDR3 extends over 13 amino acids. As DNA, the CDR3 is TGCAGCGCCCGTAGGGCAGGGCAAGAGACCCAGTACTTC. This codes for CSARRAGQETQYF.

The rearrangement joins TRBV12-5 to TRBJ1-2, with D possibly matching TRBD1 (5 bases). The CDR3 extends over 14 amino acids. In germline, CDR1 is LGHNT, CDR2 FRNRAP. V dropped 8 bases and J dropped 1 base, with 14 bases sitting between them. CDR3 residues: CASKGPGGNYGYTF. For the CDR3, the DNA is TGTGCTAGTAAGGGACCGGGGGGTAACTATGGCTACACCTTC.

This chain uses TRBV18 with TRBJ2-7, with D possibly being TRBD2 (6 bases). The ends were cut back, 0 bases at V and 6 bases at J, with 9 bases in the middle. Per the germline V gene, CDR1 is KGHSH and CDR2 is LQKENI. The CDR3 covers 13 residues. CDR3: CASSPPSGPEQYV. In nucleotides, the CDR3 is TGTGCCAGCTCACCACCGAGCGGGCCCGAGCAGTACGTC.